This T cell receptor (beta chain) was recorded in a study of cytotoxic CD8 clonotypes in ibrutinib-treated CLL. Overall study context: Timing of response sample collection was a median around 13 months after treatment start, with a range of 6 to 36.

Germline CDR1 is MNHNY and CDR2 is SVGAGI (reference sequence). The CDR3 spans 16 residues. Losses at the gene ends were 2 bases for V and 1 base for J; bases not matched to a gene: 2. Generated by immunoSEQ multiplex PCR, the TCRdb table keeps only in-frame clones and is missing some. Altogether 150,000 or so clones are present, approximately 75% being singletons, with the ten largest covering approximately 30%. Material: PBMCs, obtained after 12 months of ibrutinib treatment. This clonotype was obtained from a human donor with chronic lymphocytic leukemia. This rearrangement joins TRBV6-6 to TRBJ2-5; 12 bases are a match to TRBD2. CDR3 sequence: CASSYPTSGGQETQYF. The CDR3 coding sequence is TGTGCCAGCAGTTACCCGACTAGCGGGGGCCAAGAGACCCAGTACTTC.